The rows below give T cell receptor beta chains drawn from one sample of a study of cytotoxic CD8 clonotypes in ibrutinib-treated CLL. The data were produced by immunoSEQ multiplex PCR, yet TCRdb's version contains in-frame clones alone and is incomplete. The repertoire has 50,000 to 60,000 clones, roughly 83% of them found once; the top ten carry roughly 20%. The sequenced sample was PBMCs, obtained after 24 months of ibrutinib treatment. These receptor sequences come from a human donor with chronic lymphocytic leukemia. CDR3s include the opening cysteine and the closing phenylalanine or tryptophan. Each record gives: D gene, V gene, clone size, J gene, CDR3 protein, CDR3 DNA. A D gene is named only where the DNA matches it firmly. Clone size is not always given. Where it is, it says once, few, many or a class for expanded clones.

d_gene: .
v_gene: TRBV28
abundance: .
j_gene: TRBJ2-1
CDR3aa: CASSVRFSYNEQFF
CDR3nt: TGTGCCAGCAGTGTCCGGTTCTCCTACAATGAGCAGTTCTTC

d_gene: .
v_gene: TRBV6-5
abundance: .
j_gene: TRBJ2-1
CDR3aa: CASSYSTQAIQFF
CDR3nt: TGTGCCAGCAGTTACTCGACTCAAGCGATTCAGTTCTTC

d_gene: .
v_gene: TRBV18
abundance: few
j_gene: TRBJ1-2
CDR3aa: CASSRTFPANYGYTF
CDR3nt: TGTGCCAGCTCTAGGACGTTCCCAGCTAACTATGGCTACACCTTC

d_gene: TRBD2
v_gene: TRBV27
abundance: .
j_gene: TRBJ2-7
CDR3aa: CASSSHSSGRAYEQYF
CDR3nt: TGTGCCAGCAGTTCCCACTCCAGCGGGAGGGCCTACGAGCAGTACTTC

d_gene: TRBD2
v_gene: TRBV9
abundance: .
j_gene: TRBJ2-7
CDR3aa: CASSVGSGSGSYEQYF
CDR3nt: TGTGCCAGCAGCGTAGGGAGCGGGAGTGGATCCTACGAGCAGTACTTC

d_gene: TRBD1
v_gene: TRBV19
abundance: .
j_gene: TRBJ2-4
CDR3aa: CASRQGENIQYF
CDR3nt: TGTGCCAGCCGACAGGGGGAAAACATTCAGTACTTC

d_gene: .
v_gene: TRBV5-1
abundance: .
j_gene: TRBJ2-6
CDR3aa: CASSPLARGANVLTF
CDR3nt: TGCGCCAGCAGCCCCTTAGCGCGTGGGGCCAACGTCCTGACTTTC

d_gene: TRBD1
v_gene: TRBV7-2
abundance: .
j_gene: TRBJ2-1
CDR3aa: CASSFGQGGGNEQFF
CDR3nt: TGTGCCAGCAGCTTCGGACAGGGGGGTGGCAATGAGCAGTTCTTC

d_gene: TRBD1
v_gene: TRBV29-1
abundance: .
j_gene: TRBJ2-2
CDR3aa: CSALDRGDAGELFF
CDR3nt: TGCAGCGCGCTGGACAGGGGGGACGCCGGGGAGCTGTTTTTT

d_gene: .
v_gene: TRBV28
abundance: many
j_gene: TRBJ1-2
CDR3aa: CASTLGAGLNYGYTF
CDR3nt: TGTGCCAGCACCCTAGGGGCAGGCCTCAACTATGGCTACACCTTC

d_gene: .
v_gene: TRBV2
abundance: .
j_gene: TRBJ2-3
CDR3aa: CASSRTTDTQYF
CDR3nt: TGTGCCAGCAGCCGGACCACAGATACGCAGTATTTT

d_gene: TRBD1
v_gene: TRBV5-5
abundance: .
j_gene: TRBJ2-1
CDR3aa: CASSLGQGLPYNEQFF
CDR3nt: TGTGCCAGCAGCTTGGGACAGGGGCTCCCTTACAATGAGCAGTTCTTC

d_gene: .
v_gene: TRBV6-1
abundance: .
j_gene: TRBJ2-5
CDR3aa: CASTQQETQYF
CDR3nt: TGTGCCAGCACCCAGCAAGAGACCCAGTACTTC

d_gene: .
v_gene: TRBV2
abundance: .
j_gene: TRBJ2-7
CDR3aa: CASSFGGQGYEQYF
CDR3nt: TGTGCCAGCAGTTTCGGGGGGCAAGGCTACGAGCAGTACTTC

d_gene: .
v_gene: TRBV10-3
abundance: .
j_gene: TRBJ2-4
CDR3aa: CAISESAAKNIQYF
CDR3nt: TGTGCCATCAGTGAGTCGGCAGCCAAAAACATTCAGTACTTC

d_gene: TRBD2
v_gene: TRBV5-1
abundance: .
j_gene: TRBJ2-7
CDR3aa: CASSFEGGRADEQYF
CDR3nt: TGCGCCAGCAGCTTCGAAGGCGGGAGGGCCGACGAGCAGTACTTC

d_gene: .
v_gene: TRBV7-8
abundance: .
j_gene: TRBJ1-5
CDR3aa: CASSAGTATIQPQHF
CDR3nt: TGTGCCAGCAGCGCGGGGACCGCCACAATTCAGCCCCAGCATTTT

d_gene: .
v_gene: TRBV11-2
abundance: .
j_gene: TRBJ2-3
CDR3aa: CASSSARISTDTQYF
CDR3nt: TGTGCCAGCAGCTCAGCTAGGATCAGCACAGATACGCAGTATTTT

d_gene: .
v_gene: TRBV29-1
abundance: .
j_gene: TRBJ2-3
CDR3aa: CSVSSVDTQYF
CDR3nt: TGCAGCGTATCGTCCGTAGATACGCAGTATTTT

d_gene: TRBD1
v_gene: TRBV2
abundance: .
j_gene: TRBJ2-7
CDR3aa: CASSPDRGTYEQYF
CDR3nt: TGTGCCAGCAGTCCGGACAGGGGTACGTACGAGCAGTACTTC

d_gene: .
v_gene: TRBV6-1
abundance: .
j_gene: TRBJ2-7
CDR3aa: CASSATKYEQYF
CDR3nt: TGTGCCAGCAGTGCCACGAAATACGAGCAGTACTTC

d_gene: .
v_gene: TRBV27
abundance: .
j_gene: TRBJ2-5
CDR3aa: CASSHQPGHLQETQYF
CDR3nt: TGTGCCAGCAGCCACCAACCGGGACACTTACAAGAGACCCAGTACTTC

d_gene: .
v_gene: TRBV30
abundance: .
j_gene: TRBJ2-2
CDR3aa: CAWSPSTNTGELFF
CDR3nt: TGTGCCTGGAGTCCTAGCACGAACACCGGGGAGCTGTTTTTT

d_gene: .
v_gene: TRBV6-4
abundance: .
j_gene: TRBJ1-1
CDR3aa: CASLLTEAFF
CDR3nt: TGTGCCAGCCTACTGACTGAAGCTTTCTTT

d_gene: TRBD2
v_gene: TRBV7-6
abundance: .
j_gene: TRBJ2-1
CDR3aa: CASSRLAGTSGYNEQFF
CDR3nt: TGTGCCAGCAGCCGACTCGCCGGGACTAGCGGATACAATGAGCAGTTCTTC

d_gene: .
v_gene: TRBV7-2
abundance: .
j_gene: TRBJ2-1
CDR3aa: CASSRDFRVGYNEQFF
CDR3nt: TGTGCCAGCAGCCGGGACTTTAGGGTGGGGTACAATGAGCAGTTCTTC

d_gene: .
v_gene: TRBV28
abundance: .
j_gene: TRBJ2-2
CDR3aa: CASTVQGNTGELFF
CDR3nt: TGTGCCAGCACTGTACAGGGGAACACCGGGGAGCTGTTTTTT

d_gene: TRBD1
v_gene: TRBV19
abundance: .
j_gene: TRBJ2-5
CDR3aa: CASSHRGDQETQYF
CDR3nt: TGTGCCAGTAGTCACAGGGGGGACCAAGAGACCCAGTACTTC

d_gene: .
v_gene: TRBV6-1
abundance: once
j_gene: TRBJ1-4
CDR3aa: CASSDPGQEKLFF
CDR3nt: TGTGCCAGCAGTGACCCCGGACAGGAAAAACTGTTTTTT

d_gene: TRBD2
v_gene: TRBV7-9
abundance: .
j_gene: TRBJ2-3
CDR3aa: CASSLVSGTSTDTQYF
CDR3nt: TGTGCCAGCAGCTTAGTTAGCGGGACTAGCACAGATACGCAGTATTTT

d_gene: .
v_gene: TRBV5-8
abundance: .
j_gene: TRBJ2-5
CDR3aa: CASSLAGRGVRETQYF
CDR3nt: TGTGCCAGCAGCTTGGCCGGAAGGGGAGTTCGGGAGACCCAGTACTTC

d_gene: TRBD1
v_gene: TRBV2
abundance: few
j_gene: TRBJ1-2
CDR3aa: CASSGGQEVYGYTF
CDR3nt: TGTGCCAGCAGTGGGGGACAGGAGGTTTATGGCTACACCTTC

d_gene: TRBD1
v_gene: TRBV27
abundance: .
j_gene: TRBJ2-5
CDR3aa: CASSYRGAQETQYF
CDR3nt: TGTGCCAGCAGCTACAGGGGCGCTCAAGAGACCCAGTACTTC

d_gene: TRBD2
v_gene: TRBV4-2
abundance: few
j_gene: TRBJ2-7
CDR3aa: CASSQDASGRAKYF
CDR3nt: TGTGCCAGCAGCCAAGATGCTAGCGGGAGGGCCAAGTACTTC

d_gene: TRBD1
v_gene: TRBV27
abundance: .
j_gene: TRBJ2-7
CDR3aa: CASSSDRGRSYEQYF
CDR3nt: TGTGCCAGCAGTTCCGACAGGGGGCGATCCTACGAGCAGTACTTC

d_gene: .
v_gene: TRBV28
abundance: .
j_gene: TRBJ1-5
CDR3aa: CATVGLDTNQPQHF
CDR3nt: TGTGCCACCGTGGGATTGGACACAAATCAGCCCCAGCATTTT

d_gene: .
v_gene: TRBV10-1
abundance: once
j_gene: TRBJ1-3
CDR3aa: CASRGRESVGNTIYF
CDR3nt: TGCGCCAGCAGGGGCAGGGAAAGTGTCGGAAACACCATATATTTT

d_gene: TRBD2
v_gene: TRBV6-6
abundance: .
j_gene: TRBJ2-7
CDR3aa: CASNTPGTSGSYEQYF
CDR3nt: TGTGCCAGCAATACCCCCGGGACTAGCGGCTCCTACGAGCAGTACTTC

d_gene: TRBD2
v_gene: TRBV11-2
abundance: .
j_gene: TRBJ2-3
CDR3aa: CASSPSGITDTQYF
CDR3nt: TGTGCCAGCAGTCCTAGCGGGATAACAGATACGCAGTATTTT

d_gene: .
v_gene: TRBV9
abundance: few
j_gene: TRBJ2-3
CDR3aa: CASSVGNGPTDTQYF
CDR3nt: TGTGCCAGCAGCGTAGGGAACGGACCCACAGATACGCAGTATTTT

d_gene: .
v_gene: TRBV21-1
abundance: .
j_gene: TRBJ1-4
CDR3aa: CASSRRDRQTTNEKLFF
CDR3nt: TGTGCCAGCAGCCGTCGGGACAGACAGACAACTAATGAAAAACTGTTTTTT

d_gene: TRBD2
v_gene: TRBV11-1
abundance: .
j_gene: TRBJ2-1
CDR3aa: CASSSGLAEQFF
CDR3nt: TGTGCCAGCAGCTCGGGACTAGCGGAGCAGTTCTTC

d_gene: TRBD1
v_gene: TRBV30
abundance: once
j_gene: TRBJ1-6
CDR3aa: CAWKGQGNSPLHF
CDR3nt: TGTGCCTGGAAAGGACAGGGGAATTCACCCCTCCACTTT

d_gene: .
v_gene: TRBV10-2
abundance: .
j_gene: TRBJ2-7
CDR3aa: CASRSPNLYEQYF
CDR3nt: TGCGCCAGCAGATCGCCAAACCTGTACGAGCAGTACTTC

d_gene: TRBD2
v_gene: TRBV7-2
abundance: once
j_gene: TRBJ2-2
CDR3aa: CASSLEASGKDTGELFF
CDR3nt: TGTGCCAGCAGCTTAGAAGCTAGCGGGAAGGACACCGGGGAGCTGTTTTTT

d_gene: .
v_gene: TRBV5-1
abundance: .
j_gene: TRBJ2-7
CDR3aa: CASSLGQSYEQYF
CDR3nt: TGCGCCAGCAGCTTGGGACAGTCCTACGAGCAGTACTTC